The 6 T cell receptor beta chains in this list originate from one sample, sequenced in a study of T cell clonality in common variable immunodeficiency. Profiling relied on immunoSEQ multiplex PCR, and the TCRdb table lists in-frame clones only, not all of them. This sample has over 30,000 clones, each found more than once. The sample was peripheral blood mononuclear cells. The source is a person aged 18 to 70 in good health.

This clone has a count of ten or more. The CDR3 spells CASSLGQGQYNEQFF. The part of the CDR3 DNA that was read is TGCGCCAGCAGCTTGGGACAGGGGCAATACAATGAG. The chain employs TRBV5-1 and TRBJ2-1; 8 bases line up with TRBD1. The CDR3 end is not reached by the read, which stops 3 residues before it; the germline J gene fills it in. V lost 0 bases to trimming and J lost 4 bases; unmatched junction nucleotides: 3. The germline V gene has CDR1 SGHRS and CDR2 YFSETQ. The CDR3 totals 15 residues.

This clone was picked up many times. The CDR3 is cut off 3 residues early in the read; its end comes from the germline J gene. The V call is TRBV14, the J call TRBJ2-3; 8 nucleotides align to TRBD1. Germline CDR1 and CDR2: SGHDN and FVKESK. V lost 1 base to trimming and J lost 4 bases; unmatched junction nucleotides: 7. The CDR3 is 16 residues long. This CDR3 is CASSQADRGSADTQYF. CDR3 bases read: TGTGCCAGCAGCCAAGCAGACAGGGGTTCCGCAGATACG.

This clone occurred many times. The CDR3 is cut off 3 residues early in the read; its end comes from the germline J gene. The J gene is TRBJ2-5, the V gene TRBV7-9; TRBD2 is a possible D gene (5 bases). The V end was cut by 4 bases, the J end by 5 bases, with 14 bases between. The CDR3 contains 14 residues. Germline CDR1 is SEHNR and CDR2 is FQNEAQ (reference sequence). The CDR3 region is CASSSVQEEETQYF. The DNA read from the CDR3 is TGTGCCAGCAGCTCGGTTCAGGAGGAGGAGACC.

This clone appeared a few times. CDR3 sequence: CASSPPSGRAYEAFF. The covered CDR3 bases are TGTGCCAGCTCACCACCGAGCGGGAGGGCCTACGAG. The rearrangement uses TRBV18 and TRBJ1-1; D ambiguous. The read halts 3 residues ahead of the CDR3 end, with the missing end drawn from the germline J gene. CDR1 and CDR2 from the germline V gene are KGHSH and LQKENI. The CDR3 has 15 amino acids.

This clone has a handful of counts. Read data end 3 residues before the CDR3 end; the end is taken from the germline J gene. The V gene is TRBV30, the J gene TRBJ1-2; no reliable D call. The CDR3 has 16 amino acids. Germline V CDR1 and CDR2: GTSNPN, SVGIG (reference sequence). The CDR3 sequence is CAWSAHTGLANHDYTF. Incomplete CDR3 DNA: TGTGCCTGGAGTGCCCATACTGGACTAGCGAACCACGAC.

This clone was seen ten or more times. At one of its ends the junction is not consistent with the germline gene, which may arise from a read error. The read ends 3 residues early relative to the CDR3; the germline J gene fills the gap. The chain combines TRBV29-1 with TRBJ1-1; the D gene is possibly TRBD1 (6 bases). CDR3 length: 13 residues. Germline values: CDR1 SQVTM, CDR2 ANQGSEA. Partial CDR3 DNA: TGCGGCGTTGACAGGAGGGCGAACACTGAA. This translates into CGVDRRANTE. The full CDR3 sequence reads CGVDRRANTEAFF.